The 21 T cell receptor beta chains reported below all come from one sample, sequenced in a study of blood T cell repertoires in COVID-19. Sequencing was performed with immunoSEQ multiplex PCR; in TCRdb, only in-frame clones are kept and a portion is missing. The table records fewer than 200,000 clones, about four fifths of them present only once. Sequenced material: peripheral blood. Receptor source: a woman older than 75 with acute or convalescent COVID-19.

The rearrangement links TRBV2 to TRBJ1-2; a weak D match, TRBD1 (5 bases). CDR1 is SNHLY, CDR2 FYNNEI, per germline. V lost 3 bases to trimming and J lost 5 bases, with 10 bases between them. CDR3 length equals 13 residues. The CDR3 DNA sequence: TGTGCCAGCAGTGAGACAGATAATTATGGCTACACCTTC. It translates to CASSETDNYGYTF.

There are a few counts of this clone. The genes are TRBV19 and TRBJ2-2; perhaps TRBD1 as D (5 bases). With 7 bases removed from V and 6 bases from J, the gap between germline ends came to 12 bases. The CDR3 sequence is 13 residues long. Looked up from germline, CDR1 is LNHDA and CDR2 is SQIVND (reference sequence). Here the CDR3 reads CASIGRGSGELFF. CDR3 DNA: TGTGCCAGTATAGGTAGGGGCTCCGGGGAGCTGTTTTTT.

The chain carries TRBV7-2 and TRBJ1-2; TRBD1 matches at 7 bases. CDR3 size: 15 residues. Trimming cost V 4 bases and J 8 bases; bases outside gene matches: 13. In germline, CDR1 is SGHTA, CDR2 FQGNSA. CDR3 bases: TGTGCCAGCAGCTCCCGAACAGGGGCAAGAAGGGGCTACACCTTC. It translates to CASSSRTGARRGYTF.

V is TRBV5-1 and J is TRBJ2-1; 11 bases map to TRBD2. Trimming removed 4 bases from V and 5 bases from J; junction bases left unmatched: 5. Germline values: CDR1 SGHRS, CDR2 YFSETQ. This CDR3 region has 15 residues. The CDR3 DNA follows: TGCGCCAGCAGCCCTGTACTAGCGGGGGACAATGAGCAGTTCTTC. Its protein is CASSPVLAGDNEQFF.

This clone is a singleton in its sample. The CDR3 region is CASSLAGAAEQYF. In DNA, the CDR3 is TGTGCCAGCAGCTTAGCAGGGGCGGCCGAGCAGTACTTC. The chain uses TRBV7-9 and TRBJ2-7; maybe TRBD1 (5 bases). The CDR3 has 13 residues. V lost 0 bases, J lost 6 bases, and 9 bases lay in between. CDR1 is SEHNR and CDR2 is FQNEAQ in the germline V gene (reference sequence).

This chain links TRBV6-1 with TRBJ1-2; D not certain. The V gene lost 2 bases and the J gene lost 2 bases, with 6 bases spanning the gap. Germline V gene lookup returns CDR1 MNHNS and CDR2 SASEGT. This CDR3 contains 13 residues. The CDR3 sequence: CASSETQNYGYTF. CDR3 coding DNA: TGTGCCAGCAGTGAAACTCAAAACTATGGCTACACCTTC.

The chain combines TRBV5-5 with TRBJ1-2; D is undetermined. CDR1 is SGHKS and CDR2 is YYEKEE in the germline V gene (reference sequence). V lost 0 bases to trimming and J lost 3 bases, with 12 bases between them. The CDR3 contains 15 residues. The CDR3 nucleotides are TGTGCCAGCAGCTTGGAGCGGGGAATGGACTATGGCTACACCTTC. This translates into CASSLERGMDYGYTF.

The V and J genes are TRBV7-9 and TRBJ2-1; the match to TRBD1 covers 7 bases. CDR3 size: 16 residues. The germline CDR1 and CDR2 sequences are SEHNR and FQNEAQ (reference sequence). V shed 5 bases and J 4 bases; nucleotides not matched to a gene: 11. As DNA, the CDR3 is TGTGCCAGCAGCCCAAGCGACAGGGCGGGTTACAATGAGCAGTTCTTC. Its translation is CASSPSDRAGYNEQFF.

This clone showed up just once. V usage is TRBV5-5 and J usage is TRBJ2-3; tentative D call: TRBD2 (5 bases). Trimming cost V 4 bases and J 3 bases, with 15 bases left between them. The CDR3 spans 15 residues. Germline CDR1 is SGHKS and CDR2 is YYEKEE (reference sequence). In DNA, the CDR3 is TGTGCCAGCAGCCCGGGAATACAGCAGACAGATACGCAGTATTTT. This translates into CASSPGIQQTDTQYF.

The gene calls are TRBV10-2 and TRBJ1-1; a weak D match, TRBD1 (6 bases). Trimming took off 0 bases at V and 7 bases at J, with 12 bases between the two ends. Per the germline V gene, CDR1 is WSHSY and CDR2 is SAAADI. CDR3 length: 14 amino acids. CDR3 DNA: TGCGCCAGCAGTGAGTCCGGACAGACCTTTGAAGCTTTCTTT. Its translation: CASSESGQTFEAFF.

CDR3 protein: CASSYSPVWNSPLHF. The CDR3, as DNA: TGTGCCAGCAGTTACTCCCCGGTCTGGAATTCACCCCTCCACTTT. The rearrangement joins TRBV6-2 or TRBV6-3 to TRBJ1-6; D gene unclear. The CDR3 loop spans 15 amino acids. Germline assignment: CDR1 MNHEY and CDR2 SVGEGT. V was pared by 0 bases and J by 7 bases, with 10 bases between.

The chain joins TRBV19 to TRBJ2-4; TRBD2 might be the D (6 bases). The germline CDR1 and CDR2 sequences are LNHDA and SQIVND (reference sequence). Trimming pared 5 bases from V and 3 bases from J, leaving 8 bases between. The CDR3 contains 13 residues. The CDR3 DNA is TGTGCCAGTAGTTCGGGGGACAAAAACATTCAGTACTTC. It encodes CASSSGDKNIQYF.

The chain employs TRBV9 and TRBJ2-7; TRBD1 might be the D (6 bases). In germline, CDR1 is SGDLS, CDR2 YYNGEE. The length of the CDR3 is 14 residues. The V and J ends lost 0 bases and 3 bases respectively, with 10 bases between them. The CDR3: CASSVAPQGYEQYF. The CDR3 DNA reads TGTGCCAGCAGCGTAGCCCCACAGGGCTACGAGCAGTACTTC.

The chain combines TRBV7-2 with TRBJ2-1, with 7 positions matching TRBD1. The CDR3 is made up of 14 amino acids. V shed 5 bases and J 8 bases; nucleotides not matched to a gene: 9. Germline V gene sequence: CDR1 SGHTA, CDR2 FQGNSA. The CDR3 DNA reads TGTGCCAGCAGCGGAGACAGGGAGTTCTATGAGCAGTTCTTC. Protein product: CASSGDREFYEQFF.

The J gene is TRBJ1-4, the V gene TRBV5-4; TRBD1 matches at 9 bases. CDR3 size: 15 residues. V was pared by 4 bases and J by 7 bases, with 8 bases of the junction left unmatched. The germline CDR1 and CDR2 sequences are SGHNT and YYREEE (reference sequence). DNA of the CDR3: TGTGCCAGCAGCATATCGACAGGGGGTGGTGAAAAACTGTTTTTT. Protein sequence: CASSISTGGGEKLFF.

The CDR3 DNA reads as TGTGCCAGCAGTTACGGGGGAGGGGGGCAGGAGGGCTACACCTTC. The encoded protein is CASSYGGGGQEGYTF. The J gene is TRBJ1-2, the V gene TRBV6-5; tentative D call: TRBD1 (6 bases). This CDR3 comprises 15 residues. The ends were cut back, 2 bases at V and 8 bases at J, with 18 bases in the middle. Germline V CDR1 and CDR2: MNHEY, SVGAGI.

The rearrangement uses TRBV19 and TRBJ1-5; tentative D call: TRBD1 (5 bases). The CDR3 consists of 12 residues. The V gene lost 6 bases and the J gene lost 4 bases, with 7 bases spanning the gap. The germline V gene encodes CDR1 LNHDA and CDR2 SQIVND (reference sequence). DNA of the CDR3: TGTGCCAGTAGCCGGACAAATCAGCCCCAGCATTTT. Translating gives CASSRTNQPQHF.

The V and J genes are TRBV21-1 and TRBJ1-5; TRBD1 is the table's D call and was not checked against the DNA. TRBV21-1 is a pseudogene locus. CDR3 size: 13 residues. CDR3 nucleotide sequence: TGTGCCAGCAGCAAAGGAAAGGGGCAGCCCCAGCATTTT. It codes for CASSKGKGQPQHF.

The rearrangement joins TRBV5-6 to TRBJ1-2, with a weak D call TRBD1 (6 bases). Germline values: CDR1 SGHDT, CDR2 YYEEEE. The CDR3 is made up of 14 amino acids. V gave up 3 bases and J gave up 6 bases, with 15 bases separating them. CDR3 loop: CASSSPTGNHGYTF. DNA for the CDR3: TGTGCCAGCAGCTCCCCAACAGGGAACCATGGCTACACCTTC. Based on the CDR3 plus reference TRBV5-6 and TRBJ1-2, the full variable domain is DAGVTQSPTHLIKTRGQQVTLRCSPKSGHDTVSWYQQALGQGPQFIFQYYEEEERQRGNFPDRFSGHQFPNYSSELNVNALLLGDSALYLCASSSPTGNHGYTFGSGTRLTVV.

The rearrangement uses TRBV9 and TRBJ2-3, with D maybe TRBD2 (5 bases). V was shortened by 0 bases and J by 4 bases, with 12 bases between the two germline ends. Germline V gene sequence: CDR1 SGDLS, CDR2 YYNGEE. This CDR3 has 15 residues. The CDR3 protein is CASSVGGIWADTQYF. In DNA, the CDR3 is TGTGCCAGCAGCGTAGGAGGGATCTGGGCAGATACGCAGTATTTT.

The rearrangement links TRBV5-1 to TRBJ1-1; D ambiguous. Trimming removed 3 bases at V and 4 bases at J, with 10 bases between. Germline V gives CDR1 SGHRS, CDR2 YFSETQ. The CDR3 runs 13 residues. CDR3 loop: CASSSGRGTEAFF. DNA for the CDR3: TGCGCCAGCAGCTCCGGACGGGGCACTGAAGCTTTCTTT.